This entry lists 27 T cell receptor beta chains sequenced from one sample in a study of patients and donors after allogeneic stem cell transplantation. Each CDR3 protein gets one entry after TCRdb re-called the RT-PCR reads with MiXCR. The sample records roughly 940,000 distinct CDR3 sequences, over 15% being singletons. Sample: blood, either unsorted or a sorted T cell fraction (not recorded which). The receptors derive from a human donor who was either an allogeneic HSCT recipient or a stem cell or donor lymphocyte infusion donor (not recorded which). It is not recorded whose cells these are; they may come from a transplant donor.

This clonotype was detected a few times. The chain uses TRBV7-2 and TRBJ1-1; D is possibly TRBD1 (6 bases). V lost 4 bases and J 6 bases, leaving 15 bases between the germline ends. The CDR3 length is 14 residues. Germline V gene data show CDR1 as SGHTA and CDR2 as FQGNSA. CDR3 coding DNA: TGTGCCAGCAGCTCTTACAGGGAGGCTCCTGAAGCTTTCTTT. It specifies CASSSYREAPEAFF.

This clonotype was counted a few times. The CDR3: CASSTRQGAANQPQHF. The CDR3 DNA is TGTGCCAGCAGTACTAGACAGGGGGCGGCAAATCAGCCCCAGCATTTT. The V and J genes are TRBV27 and TRBJ1-5; TRBD1 agrees at 10 bases. V lost 5 bases and J lost 4; bases outside the gene matches: 8. Looked up from germline, CDR1 is MNHEY and CDR2 is SMNVEV (reference sequence). There are 16 residues in the CDR3.

This clonotype was seen at least ten times. The chain employs TRBV25-1 and TRBJ1-1; TRBD1 agrees at 9 bases. The germline V gene has CDR1 MGHDK and CDR2 SYGVNS. CDR3 length equals 11 residues. CDR3 loop: CATGGRTEAFF. In DNA, the CDR3 is TGTGCTACAGGGGGCCGCACTGAAGCTTTCTTT.

This clonotype was detected only a few times. V usage is TRBV7-2 and J usage is TRBJ2-2; D call uncertain. Germline CDR1 and CDR2: SGHTA and FQGNSA. V lost 3 bases to trimming and J lost 4 bases, with 6 bases between them. The CDR3 loop spans 13 amino acids. The CDR3 sequence is CASSFDGTGELFF. The CDR3 DNA sequence: TGTGCCAGCAGCTTCGACGGCACCGGGGAGCTGTTTTTT.

Details on this clonotype: At one boundary the junction diverges from the germline segment, which might be a read error. The V gene is TRBV6-5, the J gene TRBJ1-1; D remains ambiguous. Germline V gives CDR1 MNHEY, CDR2 SVGAGI. CDR3 length: 15 residues. The CDR3 loop is CASIYSRELSTEAFF. CDR3 nucleotides: TGTGCCAGCATTTACTCCCGGGAATTGAGTACTGAAGCTTTCTTT.

The CDR3: CASSGSEATYEQYF. The CDR3 DNA reads TGTGCCAGCAGCGGTAGCGAGGCTACCTACGAGCAGTACTTC. This sequence joins TRBV9 and TRBJ2-7; TRBD2 is a possible D gene (5 bases). The ends were cut back, 3 bases at V and 2 bases at J, with 12 bases in the middle. The CDR3 sequence is 14 residues long. The germline gives CDR1 SGDLS, CDR2 YYNGEE.

The rearrangement uses TRBV6-5 and TRBJ2-7, with 8 bases identical to TRBD1. CDR1 and CDR2 from the germline V gene are MNHEY and SVGAGI. CDR3 size: 16 residues. Trimming took 2 bases from V and 3 from J; bases not matched to a gene: 9. As DNA, the CDR3 is TGTGCCAGCAGTTACGGGACAGGACCGTCTCTCTACGAGCAGTACTTC. Amino acids: CASSYGTGPSLYEQYF.

The V call is TRBV2, the J call TRBJ2-7; unclear D gene. Germline lookup yields CDR1 SNHLY and CDR2 FYNNEI. The CDR3 runs 12 residues. Trimming took 7 bases from V and 2 from J, leaving 9 bases between them. CDR3 amino acids: CASTVGAYEQYF. The DNA of the CDR3 is TGTGCCAGCACCGTCGGTGCCTACGAGCAGTACTTC.

CDR3 amino acids: CASSPGMEAPQETQYF. The CDR3 DNA reads TGCGCCAGCAGCCCCGGGATGGAGGCACCACAAGAGACCCAGTACTTC. V gene TRBV4-3 combines with J gene TRBJ2-5, with D possibly TRBD2 on 5 matching bases. The CDR3 spans 16 residues. V lost 4 bases and J 2 bases, leaving 17 bases between the germline ends. CDR1 and CDR2 from the germline V gene are LGHNA and YSLEER.

This clonotype was recorded many times. This sequence joins TRBV12-3 or TRBV12-4 and TRBJ2-1; TRBD2 agrees at 11 bases. V lost 6 bases, J lost 5 bases, and 9 bases stayed unmatched. The CDR3 is 16 amino acids. CDR3 sequence reads: CASSTTGLAANNEQFF. The CDR3, as DNA: TGTGCCAGCAGCACAACGGGACTAGCGGCAAACAATGAGCAGTTCTTC.

The gene calls are TRBV10-3 and TRBJ2-5; maybe TRBD2 (5 bases). This CDR3 spans 12 amino acids. Trimming took off 4 bases at V and 5 bases at J, with 8 bases between the two ends. CDR1 is ENHRY and CDR2 is SYGVKD in the germline V gene. Here the CDR3 DNA reads TGTGCCATCAGTGGGACTGGGGAGACCCAGTACTTC. It specifies CAISGTGETQYF.

The gene calls are TRBV15 and TRBJ2-4, with D maybe TRBD2 (6 bases). The V gene lost 8 bases and the J gene lost 1 base, with 12 bases spanning the gap. The CDR3 runs to 14 residues. CDR1 and CDR2 from the germline V gene are LNHNV and YYDKDF (reference sequence). CDR3 coding DNA: TGTGCCACCTCTAGCGATTCGGCCAAAAACATTCAGTACTTC. The encoded protein is CATSSDSAKNIQYF.

The chain is built from TRBV29-1 and TRBJ1-2, with D perhaps matching TRBD1 (5 bases). V lost 6 bases and J lost 5, with 16 bases in between. The CDR3 spans 13 residues. Germline CDR1 and CDR2: SQVTM and ANQGSEA. The CDR3 sequence: CSVGVTRGYGYTF. CDR3 nucleotides: TGCAGCGTGGGGGTTACTCGGGGTTATGGCTACACCTTC.

This clonotype was observed many times. J is TRBJ2-1 and V is TRBV27; D ambiguous. V lost 3 bases to trimming and J lost 5 bases, with 8 bases between them. Germline V gene lookup returns CDR1 MNHEY and CDR2 SMNVEV (reference sequence). The CDR3 covers 13 residues. The CDR3 loop is CASSFNTNNEQFF. DNA of the CDR3: TGTGCCAGCAGTTTTAATACAAACAATGAGCAGTTCTTC.

A single count supports this clonotype. The chain is built from TRBV20-1 and TRBJ2-7; D might be TRBD2 (5 bases). CDR1 is DFQATT, CDR2 SNEGSKA, per germline (reference sequence). V was pared by 3 bases and J by 0 bases, with 9 bases between. The CDR3 is made up of 13 amino acids. The CDR3 is CSASGRGSYEQYF. DNA of the CDR3: TGCAGTGCTAGCGGACGGGGCTCCTACGAGCAGTACTTC.

This clonotype appeared a few times. The chain has TRBV28 and TRBJ2-7; 10 nucleotides match TRBD1. Trimming at V came to 5 bases and at J to 2 bases, leaving 12 bases not matched to a gene. Germline CDR1 and CDR2: MDHEN and SYDVKM. This CDR3 is 17 amino acids long. The CDR3: CASSPWDRGRVPYEQYF. The CDR3 bases are TGTGCCAGCAGTCCCTGGGACAGGGGCCGAGTTCCCTACGAGCAGTACTTC.

This clonotype showed up just a few times. V usage is TRBV4-1 and J usage is TRBJ2-7, with D perhaps TRBD2 (5 bases). The V end lost 3 bases, the J end lost 0 bases, and 9 bases lay between the germline ends. The length of the CDR3 is 14 residues. Germline CDR1 is MGHRA and CDR2 is YSYEKL. CDR3 amino acids: CASSHLGSSYEQYF. The CDR3 DNA reads as TGCGCCAGCAGCCACTTAGGGAGCTCCTACGAGCAGTACTTC.

This clonotype was detected only a few times. The chain links TRBV20-1 to TRBJ2-3; the match to TRBD2 covers 10 bases. Germline V gene data show CDR1 as DFQATT and CDR2 as SNEGSKA (reference sequence). V trimming: 7 bases; J trimming: 2 bases; junction bases outside the gene matches: 3. There are 13 residues in the CDR3. CDR3 nucleotides: TGCAGTGTTCTAGCGGGGGACACAGATACGCAGTATTTT. Amino acid sequence: CSVLAGDTDTQYF.

This clonotype was seen only a few times. The chain links TRBV4-1 to TRBJ2-4; D may match TRBD1 or TRBD2 (5 bases each). The CDR3 runs 18 residues. From germline, CDR1 is MGHRA and CDR2 YSYEKL. V was clipped by 8 bases and J by 1 base, with 24 bases between them. The DNA of the CDR3 is TGCGCCAGCGCGTTGGGGCTAGCCCGAGGTAGGGCCAAAAACATTCAGTACTTC. This sequence encodes CASALGLARGRAKNIQYF.

The chain joins TRBV12-3 or TRBV12-4 to TRBJ1-3; D may be TRBD1 (5 bases). Deletions cut 7 bases from V and 0 bases from J, with 13 bases between. The CDR3 runs to 15 residues. The chain's CDR3 is CASTLGTGSGNTIYF. The CDR3 DNA reads as TGTGCCAGCACTCTCGGGACCGGCTCTGGAAACACCATATATTTT.

In its sample, this clonotype was seen a few times. The chain is built from TRBV27 and TRBJ1-5, with TRBD1 matching over 8 bases. Per germline, CDR1 MNHEY and CDR2 SMNVEV (reference sequence). J gave up 7 bases and V 5 bases, and 7 bases lay outside the gene matches. This CDR3 has 14 amino acids. The CDR3 region is CASSAQGASQPQHF. CDR3 bases: TGTGCCAGCAGTGCGCAGGGGGCTTCGCAGCCCCAGCATTTT.

The chain combines TRBV11-2 with TRBJ2-1, with D possibly matching TRBD2 (6 bases). Germline CDR1 reads SGHAT; CDR2 reads FQNNGV. CDR3 length: 15 residues. V gave up 7 bases and J gave up 8 bases, with 21 bases separating them. This CDR3 is CASNRPGLGMDEQFF. CDR3 DNA: TGTGCCAGCAACAGACCGGGACTCGGAATGGATGAGCAGTTCTTC. The whole variable domain, filled in from reference TRBV11-2 and TRBJ2-1, reads EAGVAQSPRYKIIEKRQSVAFWCNPISGHATLYWYQQILGQGPKLLIQFQNNGVVDDSQLPKDRFSAERLKGVDSTLKIQPAKLEDSAVYLCASNRPGLGMDEQFFGPGTRLTVL.

This clonotype was detected a few times. The rearrangement uses TRBV12-3 or TRBV12-4 and TRBJ1-5, with unresolved D. The CDR3 totals 16 residues. V was pared by 3 bases and J by 0 bases, with 12 bases between. The CDR3 region is CASSFHSQFSNQPQHF. CDR3 in DNA: TGTGCCAGCAGTTTCCACAGTCAATTTAGCAATCAGCCCCAGCATTTT.

This clonotype was counted ten times or more. This chain uses TRBV28 with TRBJ2-3, with no clear D. V was trimmed by 9 bases and J by 5 bases, leaving 6 bases between them. Germline V gene data show CDR1 as MDHEN and CDR2 as SYDVKM. The CDR3 runs 10 residues. The chain's CDR3 is CASKEDTQYF. The DNA for the CDR3 is TGTGCCAGTAAAGAAGATACGCAGTATTTT.

The chain links TRBV4-3 to TRBJ2-3, with 9 nucleotides matching TRBD1. This CDR3 has 16 amino acids. CDR1 is LGHNA and CDR2 is YSLEER in the germline V gene. The J segment lost 0 bases and the V segment lost 3 bases, leaving 4 bases of the junction unmatched. The CDR3 region is CASSHGQGPSTDTQYF. The CDR3 DNA reads TGCGCCAGCAGCCATGGACAGGGGCCAAGCACAGATACGCAGTATTTT.

The genes are TRBV20-1 and TRBJ2-7; 8 nucleotides agree with TRBD2. Germline-derived CDR1 and CDR2 are DFQATT and SNEGSKA (reference sequence). The CDR3 runs to 15 residues. After removal of 0 bases from V and 2 bases from J, the junction contained 6 bases not matched to a gene. The CDR3 spells CSARDGGGFAYEQYF. In DNA, the CDR3 is TGCAGTGCTAGAGATGGCGGGGGGTTCGCCTACGAGCAGTACTTC.

The rearrangement links TRBV15 to TRBJ2-1, with 7 bases lining up with TRBD2. CDR1 is LNHNV and CDR2 is YYDKDF in the germline V gene (reference sequence). The junction had 2 bases not matched to a gene; V was cut back by 2 bases and J by 1 base. The CDR3 extends over 15 amino acids. CDR3 nucleotide sequence: TGTGCCACCAGCAGAAATAGCGGGTCCTACAATGAGCAGTTCTTC. Protein product: CATSRNSGSYNEQFF.